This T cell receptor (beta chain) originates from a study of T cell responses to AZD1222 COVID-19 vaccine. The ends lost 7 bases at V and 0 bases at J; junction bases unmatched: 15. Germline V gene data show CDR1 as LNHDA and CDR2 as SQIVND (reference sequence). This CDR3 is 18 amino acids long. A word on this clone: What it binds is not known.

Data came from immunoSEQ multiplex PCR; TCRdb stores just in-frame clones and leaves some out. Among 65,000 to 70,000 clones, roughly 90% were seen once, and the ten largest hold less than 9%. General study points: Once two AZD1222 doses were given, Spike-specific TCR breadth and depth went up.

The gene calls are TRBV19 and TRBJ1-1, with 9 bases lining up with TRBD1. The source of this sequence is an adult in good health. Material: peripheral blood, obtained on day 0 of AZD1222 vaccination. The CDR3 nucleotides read TGTGCCAGTAAGGTGACGCATCCGGGACAGGGTATGAACACTGAAGCTTTCTTT. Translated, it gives CASKVTHPGQGMNTEAFF.